A single sample gave rise to the 21 T cell receptor beta chains below, sequenced in a study of blood T cell repertoires in COVID-19. Generated by immunoSEQ multiplex PCR, the TCRdb table keeps only in-frame clones and is missing some. The repertoire holds under 200,000 clones, with approximately 81% as singletons. Sequenced input: peripheral blood. The receptors were sampled from a woman between 50 and 59 years old with COVID-19, enrolled during active disease.

This sequence joins TRBV30 and TRBJ1-6; D might be TRBD1 (5 bases). This CDR3 is 14 amino acids long. V gave up 0 bases and J gave up 8 bases, with 11 bases separating them. Per the germline V gene, CDR1 is GTSNPN and CDR2 is SVGIG (reference sequence). The CDR3 DNA reads as TGTGCCTGGAGTGTCTGGGGGGAAGATTCACCCCTCCACTTT. Protein product: CAWSVWGEDSPLHF. Variable domain in full (rest from reference TRBV30 and TRBJ1-6): SQTIHQWPATLVQPVGSPLSLECTVEGTSNPNLYWYRQAAGRGLQLLFYSVGIGQISSEVPQNLSASRPQDRQFILSSKKLLLSDSGFYLCAWSVWGEDSPLHFGNGTRLTVT.

In its sample, this clone was seen a few times. The chain couples TRBV5-1 to TRBJ2-1; D is unclear. The V and J ends lost 4 bases and 0 bases respectively, with 11 bases between them. Per germline, CDR1 SGHRS and CDR2 YFSETQ. CDR3 length: 15 residues. The CDR3 sequence: CASSPLPGSYNEQFF. The CDR3 nucleotides read TGCGCCAGCAGCCCGCTACCAGGCTCCTACAATGAGCAGTTCTTC.

The chain combines TRBV19 with TRBJ2-3; no definite D call. Germline-derived CDR1 and CDR2 are LNHDA and SQIVND (reference sequence). Trimming took 5 bases from V and 6 from J, leaving 9 bases between them. This CDR3 spans 12 amino acids. CDR3 in DNA: TGTGCCAGTAGTCCCACCAGGGATACGCAGTATTTT. It encodes CASSPTRDTQYF.

This chain uses TRBV6-1 with TRBJ1-6; 7 bases fit TRBD1. Germline trimming cut 2 bases from V and 8 bases from J; bases unmatched to any gene: 6. Germline V CDR1 and CDR2: MNHNS, SASEGT. The CDR3 is 15 residues long. CDR3 sequence reads: CASSELQGSDSPLHF. CDR3 in DNA: TGTGCCAGCAGTGAATTACAGGGGTCGGATTCACCCCTCCACTTT.

This chain uses TRBV28 with TRBJ1-2; TRBD1 might be the D (6 bases). This CDR3 has 13 residues. The germline V and J ends were trimmed by 3 bases and 7 bases, with 12 bases remaining between them. Germline assignment: CDR1 MDHEN and CDR2 SYDVKM. CDR3 amino acids: CASSLPQGPGYTF. As DNA, the CDR3 is TGTGCCAGCAGTTTGCCGCAGGGGCCTGGCTACACCTTC.

The rearrangement joins TRBV2 to TRBJ1-4, with D tentatively TRBD1 (6 bases). This CDR3 contains 14 residues. With 4 bases removed from V and 4 bases from J, the gap between germline ends came to 10 bases. Germline V gene lookup returns CDR1 SNHLY and CDR2 FYNNEI. For the CDR3, the DNA is TGTGCCAGCAGTGGGGGGCAGCTTAATGAAAAACTGTTTTTT. It translates to CASSGGQLNEKLFF.

The CDR3, as DNA: TGTGCCAGCAGCCGGTCGGGCAATCAGCCCCAGCATTTT. It yields the protein CASSRSGNQPQHF. This chain uses TRBV12-3 or TRBV12-4 with TRBJ1-5; D is unresolved. Trimming stripped 6 bases from V and 2 bases from J, with 8 bases between. This CDR3 spans 13 amino acids.

The V call is TRBV19, the J call TRBJ1-4; the D is unclear. This CDR3 contains 14 residues. The V and J ends lost 3 bases and 2 bases respectively, with 7 bases between them. Germline V lookup: CDR1 LNHDA, CDR2 SQIVND (reference sequence). CDR3 sequence (DNA): TGTGCCAGTAGTATTGCCCAGACTAATGAAAAACTGTTTTTT. As protein: CASSIAQTNEKLFF.

This chain links TRBV5-4 with TRBJ2-3; 11 bases are a match to TRBD2. The CDR3 covers 16 residues. The germline V gene has CDR1 SGHNT and CDR2 YYREEE (reference sequence). The junction had 6 bases not matched to a gene; V was cut back by 5 bases and J by 1 base. The DNA of the CDR3 is TGTGCCAGCAGGCGGGGACTAGCGGACCGCACAGATACGCAGTATTTT. Translation: CASRRGLADRTDTQYF.

This chain uses TRBV6-5 with TRBJ2-7, with D possibly being TRBD1 (5 bases). Between the trimmed V and J ends, which lost 6 bases and 0 bases, there was a span of 12 bases. Germline CDR1 reads MNHEY; CDR2 reads SVGAGI. This CDR3 has 14 amino acids. CDR3 in amino acids: CASSLQESSYEQYF. In DNA form, the CDR3 reads TGTGCCAGCAGCTTACAGGAATCCTCCTACGAGCAGTACTTC.

The chain has TRBV15 and TRBJ1-6; 8 bases match TRBD1. The junction had 9 bases not matched to a gene; V was cut back by 7 bases and J by 10 bases. The germline V gene encodes CDR1 LNHNV and CDR2 YYDKDF (reference sequence). This CDR3 contains 14 residues. The CDR3 is CATNPDRDRSPLHF. The CDR3 nucleotides are TGTGCCACCAACCCAGACAGGGACAGGTCACCCCTCCACTTT.

This rearrangement joins TRBV10-3 to TRBJ2-7; 7 bases line up with TRBD1. CDR1 and CDR2 (germline): ENHRY, SYGVKD. This CDR3 comprises 14 residues. V was clipped by 3 bases and J by 3 bases; unmatched bases: 5. CDR3 nucleotides: TGTGCCATCAGTGACCCTGGGACAGTCTACGAGCAGTACTTC. Translating gives CAISDPGTVYEQYF.

This sequence joins TRBV6-5 and TRBJ2-7; 7 nucleotides align to TRBD1. The ends lost 8 bases at V and 6 bases at J; junction bases unmatched: 4. The germline CDR1 and CDR2 sequences are MNHEY and SVGAGI. This CDR3 contains 11 residues. CDR3: CASSTGPEQYF. CDR3 nucleotides: TGTGCCAGCTCGACAGGGCCCGAGCAGTACTTC.

CDR3 loop: CASSSSGVEQYF. The CDR3 bases are TGCGCCAGCAGCTCGTCAGGGGTCGAGCAGTACTTC. The chain joins TRBV5-1 to TRBJ2-7, with a weak D call TRBD1 (6 bases). In germline, CDR1 is SGHRS, CDR2 YFSETQ. Trimming took off 3 bases at V and 6 bases at J, with 10 bases between the two ends. There are 12 residues in the CDR3. The whole variable domain, remainder taken from reference TRBV5-1 and TRBJ2-7, is KAGVTQTPRYLIKTRGQQVTLSCSPISGHRSVSWYQQTPGQGLQFLFEYFSETQRNKGNFPGRFSGRQFSNSRSEMNVSTLELGDSALYLCASSSSGVEQYFGPGTRLTVT.

The chain employs TRBV10-3 and TRBJ2-7; 9 bases match TRBD1. Germline assignment: CDR1 ENHRY and CDR2 SYGVKD. This CDR3 comprises 14 residues. V lost 8 bases to trimming and J lost 4 bases; unmatched junction nucleotides: 9. The CDR3 sequence: CAIGGQGNGYEQYF. In DNA, the CDR3 is TGTGCCATCGGAGGACAGGGGAATGGGTACGAGCAGTACTTC.

This clone was seen more than once but under ten times. The rearrangement uses TRBV15 and TRBJ1-5; no clear D. The CDR3 runs to 13 residues. Germline V gives CDR1 LNHNV, CDR2 YYDKDF (reference sequence). V lost 0 bases and J 6 bases, leaving 6 bases between the germline ends. CDR3 residues: CATSRDLSQPQHF. For the CDR3, the DNA is TGTGCCACCAGCAGAGATTTGAGTCAGCCCCAGCATTTT.

This chain connects TRBV24-1 to TRBJ2-3; 7 bases fit TRBD2. CDR1 KGHDR and CDR2 SFDVKD come from the germline V gene. Losses at the gene ends were 6 bases for V and 3 bases for J; bases not matched to a gene: 11. The CDR3 is 16 amino acids. CDR3 DNA: TGTGCCACCAGTAACCCCTCTGCCGGGGGGACAGATACGCAGTATTTT. As protein: CATSNPSAGGTDTQYF.

The rearrangement joins TRBV3-1 (or the pseudogene TRBV3-2) to TRBJ1-4; 11 nucleotides agree with TRBD1. Germline trimming cut 3 bases from V and 5 bases from J; bases unmatched to any gene: 17. The germline V gene has CDR1 LGHDT and CDR2 YNNKEL (reference sequence). This CDR3 region has 20 residues. For the CDR3, the DNA is TGTGCCAGCAGCCATCTGGTGACCGGGACAGGGGGTTCTTACAATGAAAAACTGTTTTTT. Translating it yields CASSHLVTGTGGSYNEKLFF.

The V call is TRBV6-5, the J call TRBJ1-1; TRBD1 aligns across 12 bases. CDR1 is MNHEY and CDR2 is SVGAGI in the germline V gene. The CDR3 covers 15 residues. With V trimmed by 6 bases and J by 7 bases, 9 bases remained unmatched. The CDR3 loop is CASRNPGQGALEAFF. Written as DNA, the CDR3 is TGTGCCAGCAGAAACCCGGGACAGGGGGCCCTTGAAGCTTTCTTT.

This chain uses TRBV5-1 with TRBJ2-5; a weak D match, TRBD2 (5 bases). Trimming pared 4 bases from V and 4 bases from J, leaving 14 bases between. The CDR3 has 14 amino acids. CDR1 and CDR2 (germline): SGHRS, YFSETQ. The DNA of the CDR3 is TGCGCCAGCAGCCCCGGGGAATCAGGAGAGACCCAGTACTTC. This sequence encodes CASSPGESGETQYF.

This clone has a handful of counts. This chain uses TRBV7-2 with TRBJ1-3; D call uncertain. In germline, CDR1 is SGHTA, CDR2 FQGNSA. The V end lost 2 bases, the J end lost 0 bases, and 11 bases lay between the germline ends. The CDR3 sequence is 16 residues long. CDR3 DNA sequence: TGTGCCAGCAGCTTACTGGGCACCTACTCTGGAAACACCATATATTTT. Translated: CASSLLGTYSGNTIYF.